This T cell receptor (beta chain) was sequenced in a study of cytomegalovirus exposure and HLA in healthy donors. The CDR3 spans 11 residues. V was pared by 2 bases and J by 10 bases, with 7 bases between. Germline V gene lookup returns CDR1 MNHNS and CDR2 SASEGT. In the PCR, 60 Vbeta and 13 Jbeta primers were used. Assay used: immunoSEQ multiplex PCR; TCRdb lists only in-frame clones, some missing. Seen here are 130,000 to 150,000 clones, 80% observed once, and the top ten hold roughly 4.5%. Sampled while nominally healthy, donors likely had unrecorded immune exposures. The sample comprised PBMCs. The rearrangement joins TRBV6-1 to TRBJ2-3, with D maybe TRBD2 (5 bases). The receptor comes from a middle-aged man in good health and CMV-seronegative. The CDR3 protein is CASSENGAQYF. CDR3 DNA sequence: TGTGCCAGCAGTGAAAACGGGGCGCAGTATTTT.